Sequencing of this T cell receptor (beta chain) was carried out in a study of long-term antiretroviral therapy in people with HIV. The study, taken as a whole, reports: HIV repertoires showed narrower CDR3 length ranges than controls. Neither ART adherence, viral resistance nor therapy changes were documented.

As concerns this clone: Its specificity is not known.

The run of the v3.0 immunoSEQ assay was at survey level. The table came from immunoSEQ multiplex PCR; TCRdb's copy has only in-frame clones and leaves some out. In the table there are tens of thousands of clones, under 90% of which are singletons. Unmatched junction bases numbered 6, after V lost 0 bases and J lost 1 base. The CDR3 covers 16 residues. Germline loops: CDR1 PRHDT, CDR2 FYEKMQ (reference sequence). The specimen comprised unsorted PBMCs, sampled 1.9 years after starting antiretroviral therapy. The sequence was obtained from a woman between 45 and 60 years old with HIV. The V and J genes are TRBV13 and TRBJ2-7, with 7 bases that match TRBD1. The CDR3 DNA sequence: TGTGCCAGCAGCTTAGGCCTTACAGGGGCTTCCTACGAGCAGTACTTC. This codes for CASSLGLTGASYEQYF.